This TCR beta chain appears in the sequencing data of a study of T cell responses to AZD1222 COVID-19 vaccine (TCRdb year 2021). General notes on the study: AZD1222 recipients with second doses at about 4 weeks or about 12 weeks were pooled, because spike-specific TCR depth and breadth did not differ between schedules. A total of approximately 240 trial participants underwent TCR sequencing, of whom some 210 received two doses of AZD1222 and 26 received two doses of the MenACWY control vaccine. Enrollment into the trials was organized by age into subgroups of 18-55, 56-69 and 70-plus years, and those subgroups contained roughly 150, 30 and 60 TCR-sequenced participants, respectively.

On the study overall, not on this receptor specifically: Participants were mostly white British, with more females than males. The authors suggested clonal diversity may have been underestimated. Reportedly, almost half of the unique spike-specific TCRs recognized epitopes lying outside the regions that are mutated in the B.1.351 and B.1.1.7 variants. Conclusions about previously exposed vaccinees are limited because only a handful of AZD1222 recipients were SARS-CoV-2 seropositive at baseline. CD4 TCRs associated with the vaccine covered the entire spike protein, and the dominant responses were in regions 160-218 and 743-854. After two AZD1222 doses, spike-specific TCR breadth and depth were significantly higher than at day 0 and than in MenACWY recipients. In the small 56-69-year group, the increase in depth fell short of significance, most likely because of low power. Because no samples from the day 14 peak response were available, repertoires could be characterized only after the peak T cell response.

About this clone: Which antigen it targets is not known. Within one base of it there is no much larger clone, and no base qualities were kept.

The CDR3 regions of human TCRbeta chains were analyzed by immunosequencing. As for how the authors treated the data: TCRs in the repertoires were compared against a reference library of SARS-CoV-2-specific TCRs that had been generated with the MIRA antigen-specificity platform. Breadth meant the fraction of unique TCRs that were SARS-CoV-2-associated, whereas depth meant the fraction of total T cells that were SARS-CoV-2-associated. Using the MIRA data, every spike-specific TCR was mapped to the spike region that the TCR reacted to and assigned to either a CD4 or a CD8 class. Log10-transformed breadth and depth values were compared by one-way ANOVA with Sidak's multiple comparisons tests. The clones in this table, taken by TCRdb from immuneACCESS, are in-frame only. Not every clone is retained; where verified, under half of the shortfall comes from an unresolved V gene, and the cause of the rest is unknown. The DNA was the basis for D and trimming; V, J and clone size are from that table. Across this sample there are 100,000 to 150,000 clones, with about 90% seen only once. The ten biggest clones cover 5% to 6% of the sample.

In light of the paper, this sample's time point label describes: baseline before first vaccination. Samples from vaccinated people were obtained from the UK trials COV001 and COV002, which included a single-blind randomized controlled phase 2/3 trial of AZD1222 (ChAdOx1 nCoV-19) in healthy adults. For TCRbeta chain sequencing, PBMC samples were collected from trial participants at day 0 and at day 28 after the second dose. V is shortened by 3 bases, J by 0 bases, and the region joining them spans 5 bases. The germline V gene sets CDR1 to SGHNT and CDR2 to YENEEA. Inclusive of the bounding cysteine and phenylalanine, the CDR3 is 14 residues long. CDR3 DNA is the only sequence kept; it has 42 bases, read in frame from the first base.

Recombination linked TRBV11-3 to TRBJ2-2, with no D gene named confidently. The sequence was obtained from an adult in good health. Sequencing used peripheral blood, obtained on day 0 of AZD1222 vaccination. The nucleotide sequence is given as TGTGCCAGCAGCTTCAGGCCGAACACCGGGGAGCTGTTTTTT. Translated, this is CASSFRPNTGELFF.